This TCR beta chain appears in the sequencing data of a study of beta chain features in type 1 diabetes. Study results and limitations: Among all four CD4+ subsets, Type 1 diabetes patients had TCRB CDR3s that were moderately but significantly shorter.

As concerns this clone: The antigen is not known.

From germline, CDR1 is SGHVS and CDR2 FNYEAQ. Trimming pared 3 bases from V and 2 bases from J, leaving 9 bases between. CDR3 length: 14 amino acids. The whole isolated RNA underwent reverse transcription, so sequencing captured expressed TCRB transcripts. Generated by immunoSEQ multiplex PCR, the TCRdb table keeps only in-frame clones and is missing some. The sample lists roughly 700,000 clones; 13% were seen once. This chain links TRBV7-6 with TRBJ2-3; D is possibly TRBD2 (6 bases). The sequenced material came from naive CD4+ T cells from blood. This TCR derives from a man younger than 35 with type 1 diabetes. The CDR3: CASSFSGTTDTQYF. The CDR3 DNA sequence: TGTGCCAGCAGCTTTAGCGGTACCACAGATACGCAGTATTTT.